The rows below give T cell receptor beta chains drawn from one sample of a study of post-analysis software for immune sequencing data. Via MiXCR, TCRdb re-called the PCR reads, giving one row per CDR3 protein. The sample carries over 250,000 distinct CDR3 sequences, 36% recorded once. The sequenced sample was blood. These receptors were obtained from a girl aged 5 to 17 with multiple sclerosis. CDR3s leave out the opening cysteine and the closing phenylalanine or tryptophan.

>.|TRBV29-1
SARGRNYEQY
>TRBJ2-5|TRBV29-1
SAFGGGARETQY
>TRBJ2-3|TRBV20-1
SANSGERSTDTQY
>TRBJ2-7|TRBV29-1
SVAGEREASEQY
>TRBJ1-1|TRBV29-1
SVERKGVNTEAF
>TRBJ1-2|TRBV2
ASSERGREGYT
>TRBJ2-1|TRBV5-1
AGSPRWTSGRPYNEQF
>TRBJ2-4|TRBV27
ASKTQAQNIQY
>TRBJ1-2|TRBV12-3/TRBV12-4
ASTPGGAYGYT
>TRBJ2-7|TRBV5-1
ASSVGTESSYEQY
>TRBJ1-1|TRBV7-9
ASSSEGFNTEAF
>TRBJ2-3|TRBV20-1
SARPGGLAVSTDTQY
>TRBJ2-5|TRBV20-1
SARDSGFGETQY
>TRBJ1-2|TRBV10-3
AISGTGVVGGYT
>TRBJ2-1|TRBV7-9
ASSPRLAGGSYNEQF
>TRBJ1-2|TRBV29-1
SVGGDYGYT
>TRBJ2-7|TRBV7-9
ASSLGASQY
>TRBJ2-1|TRBV6-4
ATGSRDRASEQF
>TRBJ2-1|TRBV29-1
SVRDGSYNEQF
>TRBJ1-5|TRBV29-1
SVSGSNQPQH
>TRBJ2-1|TRBV29-1
SVEGGGQGALEQF
>TRBJ1-1|TRBV7-2
ASSVGTEAF
>TRBJ1-1|TRBV5-1
ASSFSGHPNTEAF
>TRBJ2-2|TRBV7-8
ASSWNDRGTGELF
>.|TRBV20-1
SARAENEQY
>TRBJ1-2|TRBV20-1
SARGGGYT